The next 6 T cell receptor beta chains were all read from a single sample in a study of PD-L1 blockade in urothelial cancer. As to time point: pretreatment peripheral blood. Using immunoSEQ multiplex PCR, the repertoire was profiled, and TCRdb retains in-frame clones only, with some absent. The table has about 38,000 clones, approximately 86% seen once. The material was PBMCs, obtained around atezolizumab (anti-PD-L1) treatment. Receptor source: a man at least 80 years old with urothelial cancer.

The chain employs TRBV18 and TRBJ1-2; the D is unclear. This CDR3 has 14 amino acids. Trimming removed 6 bases at V and 0 bases at J, with 11 bases between. CDR1 and CDR2 (germline): KGHSH, LQKENI. The CDR3 sequence is CASSVQVANYGYTF. The CDR3 DNA reads TGTGCCAGCTCCGTACAAGTCGCTAACTATGGCTACACCTTC.

This clone was detected only once. CDR3 residues: CASSLRPSGEAFF. CDR3 sequence (DNA): TGTGCCAGCAGCTTAAGACCGAGCGGAGAAGCTTTCTTT. The rearrangement uses TRBV11-3 and TRBJ1-1; D gene ambiguous. CDR1 and CDR2 from the germline V gene are SGHNT and YENEEA. The CDR3 length is 13 residues. V was cut by 2 bases and J by 8 bases, with 12 bases left in between.

This chain joins TRBV7-2 and TRBJ2-3, with TRBD2 matching over 10 bases. The germline V gene encodes CDR1 SGHTA and CDR2 FQGNSA. V shed 3 bases, J shed 2 bases, and the junction held 5 bases outside the gene matches. The CDR3 has 16 residues. This CDR3 is CASSLRLAGTTDTQYF. In DNA form, the CDR3 reads TGTGCCAGCAGCTTGAGACTAGCGGGCACCACAGATACGCAGTATTTT.

The V call is TRBV5-5, the J call TRBJ1-5; unclear D gene. The CDR3 spans 16 residues. V dropped 0 bases and J dropped 0 bases, with 10 bases sitting between them. Germline CDR1 is SGHKS and CDR2 is YYEKEE (reference sequence). CDR3: CASSLGGHNSNQPQHF. The CDR3 coding sequence is TGTGCCAGCAGCTTGGGAGGCCACAATAGCAATCAGCCCCAGCATTTT.

To note about this clone: The sample carries other DNA sequences with the same CDR3. V and J are TRBV28 and TRBJ1-2; TRBD1 agrees at 11 bases. This CDR3 comprises 14 residues. CDR1 and CDR2 from the germline V gene are MDHEN and SYDVKM. The junction had 6 bases not matched to a gene; V was cut back by 5 bases and J by 7 bases. As DNA, the CDR3 is TGTGCCAGCAGTCTCGGACAGGGGGCTGGTGGCTACACCTTC. Translation: CASSLGQGAGGYTF.

This clone was observed a single time. J is TRBJ2-1 and V is TRBV5-4; 11 nucleotides match TRBD2. This CDR3 has 15 amino acids. V lost 4 bases and J lost 4; bases outside the gene matches: 4. CDR1 and CDR2 (germline): SGHNT, YYREEE (reference sequence). The CDR3 spells CASSVSGRGYNEQFF. As DNA, the CDR3 is TGTGCCAGCAGCGTTAGCGGGAGGGGGTACAATGAGCAGTTCTTC.